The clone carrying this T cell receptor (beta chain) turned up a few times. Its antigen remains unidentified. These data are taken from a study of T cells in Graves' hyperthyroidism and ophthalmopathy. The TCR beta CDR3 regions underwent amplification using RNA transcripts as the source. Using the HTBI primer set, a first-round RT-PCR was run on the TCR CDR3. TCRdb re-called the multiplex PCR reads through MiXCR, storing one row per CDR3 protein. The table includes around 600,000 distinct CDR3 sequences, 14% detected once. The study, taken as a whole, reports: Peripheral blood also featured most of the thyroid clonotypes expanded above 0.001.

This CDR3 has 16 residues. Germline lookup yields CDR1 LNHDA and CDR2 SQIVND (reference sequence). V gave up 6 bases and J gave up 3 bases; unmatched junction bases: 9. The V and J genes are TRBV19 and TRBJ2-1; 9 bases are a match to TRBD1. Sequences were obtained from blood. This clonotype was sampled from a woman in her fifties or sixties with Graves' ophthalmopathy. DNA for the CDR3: TGTGCCAGTAGATCGGTTCGGGGACAGGGCTACAATGAGCAGTTCTTC. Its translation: CASRSVRGQGYNEQFF.